This passage covers 18 T cell receptor beta chains from one sample sequenced in a study of tumor and adjacent non-tumor tissue in lung cancer. The library came from three nested PCR rounds adapted from ARM-PCR protocols. TCRdb called the multiplex PCR reads again in MiXCR, with one record for every CDR3 protein. This sample has approximately 90,000 distinct CDR3 sequences, with approximately 70% found just once. No cell sorting was done before RNA was extracted from the tissue. Sequencing was performed on lung tumor tissue. Receptor source: a man in his 60s with non-small cell lung cancer.

This clonotype was counted at least ten times. The rearrangement uses TRBV5-1 and TRBJ1-1; D possibly corresponds to TRBD1 (5 bases). The length of the CDR3 is 15 residues. V gave up 1 base and J gave up 1 base, with 11 bases separating them. Per germline, CDR1 SGHRS and CDR2 YFSETQ. CDR3 loop: CASSLISGENTEAFF. In nucleotides, the CDR3 is TGCGCCAGCAGCTTGATTTCGGGGGAGAACACTGAAGCTTTCTTT.

This CDR3 is CAWRIQGLQETQYF. CDR3 DNA: TGTGCCTGGAGGATACAGGGCCTCCAAGAGACCCAGTACTTC. The chain couples TRBV30 to TRBJ2-5, with a weak D call TRBD1 (6 bases). The CDR3 extends over 14 amino acids. Between the trimmed V and J ends, which lost 3 bases and 1 base, there was a span of 12 bases. CDR1 and CDR2 from the germline V gene are GTSNPN and SVGIG (reference sequence).

About this clonotype: A junction boundary mismatches the germline segment, possibly from a read error. The chain employs TRBV4-3 and TRBJ1-5, with D unresolved. This CDR3 is built from 13 residues. CDR1 and CDR2 from the germline V gene are LGHNA and YSLEER. CDR3 nucleotide sequence: TGCGCCAGGAGCCAAGATTGGGATCAGCCACAGCATTTT. It encodes CARSQDWDQPQHF.

For this clonotype: No conserved phenylalanine or tryptophan ends this CDR3, so it is likely a read error. V gene TRBV11-1 combines with J gene TRBJ1-1; 7 bases are a match to TRBD1. The junction had 9 bases not matched to a gene; V was cut back by 9 bases and J by 11 bases. The germline V gene has CDR1 SGHAT and CDR2 FQDESV (reference sequence). This CDR3 comprises 11 residues. The CDR3 here is CASSTRGLAFY. The CDR3 DNA follows: TGTGCCAGTAGCACAAGGGGGCTTGCTTTCTAT.

In regard to this clonotype: A much larger clone differs by one base, so this may be a read error. Since no conserved phenylalanine or tryptophan closes the CDR3, a read error is the likely cause. Because the CDR3's place on the DNA is in doubt, the DNA is left out and the CDR3 is given as listed by TCRdb. The rearrangement joins TRBV11-3 to TRBJ1-3. The CDR3 is made up of 13 amino acids, end residues included. Looked up from germline, CDR1 is SGHNT and CDR2 is YENEEA. The CDR3 region is CASSLSLRNTTYL.

Worth noting for this clonotype: Since a much larger clone is just one base distant, this may be a read error. The final CDR3 position lacks the conserved phenylalanine or tryptophan, pointing to a likely read error. The chain uses TRBV5-4 and TRBJ2-7, with 9 bases fitting TRBD2. The CDR3 totals 15 residues. V lost 8 bases, J lost 7 bases, and 16 bases stayed unmatched. Germline CDR1 is SGHNT and CDR2 is YYREEE (reference sequence). In DNA, the CDR3 is TGTGCCAGTCATAGCGGGGGTCCCAGCGTCACGGAGCAGTACTCC. Protein product: CASHSGGPSVTEQYS.

Comment on this clonotype: The conserved closing phenylalanine or tryptophan is absent in this CDR3, likely reflecting a read error. The chain has TRBV29-1 and TRBJ2-2, with 7 bases matching TRBD1. Trimming removed 8 bases from V and 6 bases from J; junction bases left unmatched: 6. The CDR3 length is 12 residues. CDR1 is SQVTM and CDR2 is ANQGSEA in the germline V gene. The CDR3 DNA follows: TGCAGCATTAAGACAGGGCCCGGGGAGCTGTTTTAT. Residues: CSIKTGPGELFY.

As concerns this clonotype: Its ends do not fully match the called genes, so a read error is possible. This chain connects TRBV11-1 to TRBJ1-1, with 7 bases aligning to TRBD1. The CDR3 is 17 amino acids. Germline V gene lookup returns CDR1 SGHAT and CDR2 FQDESV (reference sequence). The CDR3 region is CASSLSRDSTVNTEAIF. The CDR3 DNA reads as TGTGCCAGCAGCTTATCCAGGGACAGCACAGTTAACACTGAAGCCATCTTT.

Concerning this clonotype: It may be a read error: a sequence one base away is much more abundant. The V gene is TRBV5-4, the J gene TRBJ2-1; D perhaps matches TRBD2 (6 bases). CDR3 length: 16 residues. V lost 2 bases, J lost 5 bases, and 17 bases lay in between. Germline V gene lookup returns CDR1 SGHNT and CDR2 YYREEE (reference sequence). The CDR3 DNA sequence: TGTGCCAGCAGCTTTGGAACCGGACTACGAAACAATGAGCAGTTCTTC. Translating gives CASSFGTGLRNNEQFF.

Many counts were recorded for this clonotype. V gene TRBV6-6 combines with J gene TRBJ2-1; 10 bases agree with TRBD2. Germline V CDR1 and CDR2: MNHNY, SVGAGI (reference sequence). The CDR3 consists of 15 residues. The V gene end was trimmed by 2 bases and the J gene end by 4 bases; junction bases not matched to a gene: 2. CDR3: CASSYGLAAYNEQFF. For the CDR3, the DNA is TGTGCCAGCAGTTACGGACTAGCGGCTTACAATGAGCAGTTCTTC.

As for this clonotype: At one of its ends the junction is not consistent with the germline gene, which may arise from a read error. The chain carries TRBV4-2 and TRBJ2-4, with 7 nucleotides matching TRBD2. In germline, CDR1 is LGHNA, CDR2 YNFKEQ. The CDR3 is 19 amino acids. This CDR3 is CASSQVQASGSLAKNIQYF. Here the CDR3 DNA reads TGTGCCAGCAGTCAAGTGCAGGCTAGCGGATCGTTAGCCAAAAACATTCAATACTTC.

This clonotype was detected only once. The rearrangement joins TRBV4-1 to TRBJ2-7; 9 bases agree with TRBD1. CDR1 and CDR2 (germline): MGHRA, YSYEKL. With 6 bases clipped from V and 0 bases from J, the junction kept 9 bases outside the gene matches. CDR3 size: 16 residues. CDR3 bases: TGCGCCAGCAGTCACGTGACGGGACAGGGCTCCTACGAGCAGTACTTC. This translates into CASSHVTGQGSYEQYF.

CDR3 coding DNA: TGTGCCAGCAGTCGAGGTCGACAGCTGAACACTGAAGCTTTCTTT. This translates into CASSRGRQLNTEAFF. V gene TRBV27 combines with J gene TRBJ1-1; the D gene is possibly TRBD1 (5 bases). CDR1 and CDR2 from the germline V gene are MNHEY and SMNVEV (reference sequence). The CDR3 totals 15 residues. V lost 5 bases and J lost 0, with 13 bases in between.

This clonotype has a handful of counts. Just one base apart from a much larger clone, this may be a read error. The gene calls are TRBV13 and TRBJ2-7; the D call may be TRBD1 or TRBD2 (5 bases each). Germline loops: CDR1 PRHDT, CDR2 FYEKMQ (reference sequence). CDR3 size: 13 residues. The ends were cut back, 4 bases at V and 5 bases at J, with 12 bases in the middle. As DNA, the CDR3 is TGTGCCAGCAGCTCAACCATGGGGGACGAGCAGTACTTC. Its translation: CASSSTMGDEQYF.

To note about this clonotype: A junction boundary mismatches the germline segment, possibly from a read error. The chain uses TRBV20-1 and TRBJ2-5, with TRBD2 as a possible D gene (5 bases). CDR1 is DFQATT and CDR2 is SNEGSKA in the germline V gene (reference sequence). CDR3 length: 12 residues. The DNA of the CDR3 is TGCAGTACTAGAACGGGCGGTGAGACCCAATACTTC. This encodes CSTRTGGETQYF.

Concerning this clonotype itself: The junction shows a germline mismatch at one end, possibly a read error. The chain combines TRBV4-1 with TRBJ1-4, with D uncertain. Germline values: CDR1 MGHRA, CDR2 YSYEKL. The CDR3 contains 15 residues. The CDR3 loop reads CANSQALRGGEKLFF. In nucleotides, the CDR3 is TGCGCCAACAGCCAAGCGCTTCGGGGAGGTGAAAAACTGTTTTTT.

This clonotype was counted a single time. Being one base from a much bigger clone, this may be a read error. The rearrangement joins TRBV7-9 to TRBJ2-3; 7 nucleotides align to TRBD2. Looked up from germline, CDR1 is SEHNR and CDR2 is FQNEAQ (reference sequence). CDR3 length: 13 residues. The CDR3, as DNA: TGTACCAGCAGGGAGGGCATAGGGGATACGCAGTATTTT. Its protein product is CTSREGIGDTQYF.

This clonotype was seen many times. J is TRBJ1-2 and V is TRBV20-1; TRBD1 matches at 7 bases. Germline CDR1 and CDR2: DFQATT and SNEGSKA (reference sequence). V trimming: 5 bases; J trimming: 5 bases; junction bases outside the gene matches: 8. The CDR3 sequence is 13 residues long. The CDR3: CSAALPGQYGYTF. The DNA of the CDR3 is TGCAGTGCTGCGCTCCCGGGACAGTATGGCTACACCTTC.